One and the same sample provided the 27 T cell receptor beta chains below, sequenced in a study of PD-1 blockade in classical Hodgkin lymphoma. Only in-frame clones appear in the TCRdb table, and some are missing; sequencing was by immunoSEQ multiplex PCR. The repertoire holds 20,000 or so clones, with 70% to 90% as singletons. Time point reported: cycle 4 day 1 (C4D1), after more than 5 weeks of nivolumab. Each patient experienced a relapse that followed autologous stem cell transplantation, and brentuximab vedotin exposure varied. The material sequenced was peripheral blood mononuclear cells (PBMCs), taken before the fourth cycle of nivolumab. The receptors shown here come from a human donor with classical Hodgkin lymphoma.

This chain joins TRBV5-1 and TRBJ2-5, with TRBD1 as a possible D gene (7 bases). This CDR3 has 15 amino acids. Trimming cost V 4 bases and J 2 bases, with 15 bases left between them. Germline values: CDR1 SGHRS, CDR2 YFSETQ. The CDR3 DNA reads TGCGCCAGCAGCGTGCGGGACAGTCCTCAAGAGACCCAGTACTTC. This encodes CASSVRDSPQETQYF. Variable domain in full (rest from reference TRBV5-1 and TRBJ2-5): KAGVTQTPRYLIKTRGQQVTLSCSPISGHRSVSWYQQTPGQGLQFLFEYFSETQRNKGNFPGRFSGRQFSNSRSEMNVSTLELGDSALYLCASSVRDSPQETQYFGPGTRLLVL.

The rearrangement joins TRBV2 to TRBJ1-1; D remains ambiguous. Trimming cost V 3 bases and J 3 bases, with 8 bases left between them. Germline V gives CDR1 SNHLY, CDR2 FYNNEI. CDR3 length equals 13 residues. The DNA for the CDR3 is TGTGCCAGCAGTGATACCCGGGACACTGAAGCTTTCTTT. The encoded protein is CASSDTRDTEAFF.

This chain joins TRBV6-1 and TRBJ2-5; D gene ambiguous. The CDR3 covers 10 residues. The V gene's germline CDR1 is MNHNS and CDR2 SASEGT. The V gene lost 8 bases and the J gene lost 3 bases, with 4 bases spanning the gap. The DNA for the CDR3 is TGTGCCAGCGCGAAAGAGACCCAGTACTTC. Protein sequence: CASAKETQYF.

The chain is built from TRBV5-4 and TRBJ1-2, with no clear D. Germline V gene data show CDR1 as SGHNT and CDR2 as YYREEE (reference sequence). V was trimmed by 6 bases and J by 3 bases, leaving 15 bases between them. The CDR3 has 14 amino acids. In DNA, the CDR3 is TGTGCCAGCAATCCGGGGTGGGCAGACTATGGCTACACCTTC. Protein sequence: CASNPGWADYGYTF.

This clone was counted once. The chain combines TRBV15 with TRBJ2-2; D is unresolved. Germline assignment: CDR1 LNHNV and CDR2 YYDKDF (reference sequence). The CDR3 runs to 16 residues. With 3 bases removed from V and 0 bases from J, the gap between germline ends came to 11 bases. The CDR3 is CATSRTPDPNTGELFF. CDR3 sequence (DNA): TGTGCCACCAGCAGGACCCCTGACCCGAACACCGGGGAGCTGTTTTTT.

This chain links TRBV5-8 with TRBJ1-3; tentatively, D is TRBD1 (5 bases). This CDR3 is built from 15 residues. The V gene's germline CDR1 is SGHTS and CDR2 YDEGEE. With 3 bases removed from V and 0 bases from J, the gap between germline ends came to 10 bases. CDR3 region: CASSYDRASGNTIYF. CDR3 DNA sequence: TGTGCCAGCAGCTATGACAGAGCCTCTGGAAACACCATATATTTT.

This clone was observed a handful of times. The chain recombines TRBV19 with TRBJ1-2, with a tentative D call TRBD1 (6 bases). The CDR3 totals 14 residues. CDR1 LNHDA and CDR2 SQIVND come from the germline V gene (reference sequence). The V gene lost 4 bases and the J gene lost 8 bases, with 17 bases spanning the gap. The CDR3 DNA is TGTGCCAGTAGTAGCGGACAGCATGGAGGGGGCTACACCTTC. Translated, it gives CASSSGQHGGGYTF.

V is TRBV19 and J is TRBJ1-2; D perhaps matches TRBD1 (6 bases). This CDR3 is built from 14 residues. CDR1 and CDR2 from the germline V gene are LNHDA and SQIVND (reference sequence). Trimming stripped 5 bases from V and 4 bases from J, with 14 bases between. CDR3 bases: TGTGCCAGTAGTCCGAGAACAGGGCGCTATGGCTACACCTTC. Translating gives CASSPRTGRYGYTF.

This sequence joins TRBV19 and TRBJ2-1, with D possibly TRBD2 on 6 matching bases. Germline CDR1 reads LNHDA; CDR2 reads SQIVND (reference sequence). CDR3 length equals 16 residues. Trimming removed 3 bases from V and 10 bases from J, with 22 bases in between. The CDR3 bases are TGTGCCAGTAGTATTCTGGCGGACTCCTTCCGGGGGGAGCAGTTCTTC. Protein sequence: CASSILADSFRGEQFF.

This chain links TRBV5-1 with TRBJ2-5, with D perhaps being TRBD1 or TRBD2 (5 bases each). Trimming took 4 bases from V and 2 from J, leaving 12 bases between them. CDR1 is SGHRS, CDR2 YFSETQ, per germline. CDR3 length: 14 amino acids. Written as DNA, the CDR3 is TGCGCCAGCAGCCGGGACGGATTACAAGAGACCCAGTACTTC. It codes for CASSRDGLQETQYF.

J is TRBJ1-4 and V is TRBV19, with 10 positions matching TRBD1. CDR1 and CDR2 from the germline V gene are LNHDA and SQIVND (reference sequence). V trimming: 5 bases; J trimming: 7 bases; junction bases outside the gene matches: 13. The CDR3 is made up of 17 amino acids. This CDR3 is CASSRRSDRGRGEKLFF. In DNA form, the CDR3 reads TGTGCCAGTAGTCGGAGATCAGACAGGGGGCGCGGTGAAAAACTGTTTTTT.

This CDR3 reads CAIMGGIGGNTEAFF. CDR3 bases: TGTGCCATCATGGGGGGCATCGGTGGGAACACTGAAGCTTTCTTT. The chain employs TRBV10-3 and TRBJ1-1; perhaps TRBD1 as D (6 bases). With 7 bases removed from V and 1 base from J, the gap between germline ends came to 16 bases. Germline lookup yields CDR1 ENHRY and CDR2 SYGVKD. The CDR3 sequence is 15 residues long.

The chain couples TRBV6-1 to TRBJ2-3; D not resolved. V dropped 1 base and J dropped 3 bases, with 2 bases sitting between them. This CDR3 has 12 amino acids. The V gene's germline CDR1 is MNHNS and CDR2 SASEGT. The CDR3 coding sequence is TGTGCCAGCAGTGAAGGGACAGATACGCAGTATTTT. This codes for CASSEGTDTQYF.

The gene calls are TRBV2 and TRBJ2-1, with 7 bases that match TRBD1. Germline V gene lookup returns CDR1 SNHLY and CDR2 FYNNEI. The CDR3 covers 15 residues. After removal of 4 bases from V and 4 bases from J, the junction contained 7 bases not matched to a gene. The CDR3 spells CASSVQGRGYNEQFF. CDR3 DNA sequence: TGTGCCAGCAGTGTTCAGGGCAGGGGGTACAATGAGCAGTTCTTC.

This rearrangement joins TRBV5-1 to TRBJ2-7, with 7 bases lining up with TRBD1. Germline V gene data show CDR1 as SGHRS and CDR2 as YFSETQ. This CDR3 spans 15 amino acids. After removal of 2 bases from V and 5 bases from J, the junction contained 10 bases not matched to a gene. CDR3 sequence: CASSFGSGGYDEQYF. The CDR3 DNA follows: TGCGCCAGCAGCTTTGGGTCAGGGGGTTACGACGAGCAGTACTTC.

The V and J genes are TRBV4-1 and TRBJ1-2; D unresolved. The V gene lost 1 base and the J gene lost 1 base, with 13 bases spanning the gap. Germline-derived CDR1 and CDR2 are MGHRA and YSYEKL. This CDR3 region has 16 residues. The CDR3 protein is CASSQVLTWGNYGYTF. In nucleotides, the CDR3 is TGCGCCAGCAGCCAAGTTTTAACGTGGGGTAACTATGGCTACACCTTC.

This sequence joins TRBV2 and TRBJ2-1; perhaps TRBD2 as D (7 bases). Trimming shortened V by 11 bases and J by 8 bases, and 19 bases separated the two germline ends. There are 13 residues in the CDR3. The germline V gene encodes CDR1 SNHLY and CDR2 FYNNEI. The CDR3 loop is CAEGGGGPHEQFF. CDR3 nucleotide sequence: TGTGCCGAAGGAGGGGGGGGGCCCCATGAGCAGTTCTTC.

This chain connects TRBV19 to TRBJ1-5; D gene unclear. Trimming took 7 bases from V and 6 from J, leaving 16 bases between them. The V gene's germline CDR1 is LNHDA and CDR2 SQIVND (reference sequence). CDR3 length equals 14 residues. The CDR3 loop reads CASKDGGFSQPQHF. CDR3 nucleotides: TGTGCCAGTAAAGACGGAGGTTTTTCTCAGCCCCAGCATTTT.

The chain recombines TRBV6-1 with TRBJ2-4, with D possibly called TRBD1 or TRBD2 (5 bases each). Germline-derived CDR1 and CDR2 are MNHNS and SASEGT. The length of the CDR3 is 14 residues. The V and J ends lost 6 bases and 9 bases respectively, with 18 bases between them. The DNA for the CDR3 is TGTGCCAGCAGCCTGACCAACTCTGGGGGCATTCAGTACTTC. Translated, it gives CASSLTNSGGIQYF.

The chain combines TRBV29-1 with TRBJ2-1; D possibly corresponds to TRBD2 (7 bases). The V and J ends lost 4 bases and 6 bases respectively, with 10 bases between them. CDR3 length: 12 amino acids. Germline lookup yields CDR1 SQVTM and CDR2 ANQGSEA. The CDR3 DNA sequence: TGCAGCGTTGGAGGGGGGGGCAATGAGCAGTTCTTC. Protein: CSVGGGGNEQFF.

The rearrangement uses TRBV14 and TRBJ1-2; 10 nucleotides agree with TRBD1. After removal of 4 bases from V and 4 bases from J, the junction contained 9 bases not matched to a gene. Germline CDR1 SGHDN, CDR2 FVKESK. The CDR3 contains 16 residues. CDR3 nucleotides: TGTGCCAGCAGCCGACAGGACAGGGGGATAATCTATGGCTACACCTTC. It is translated as CASSRQDRGIIYGYTF.

The genes are TRBV7-6 and TRBJ2-1; 9 bases line up with TRBD2. The CDR3 has 17 residues. Germline assignment: CDR1 SGHVS and CDR2 FNYEAQ. V shed 0 bases, J shed 5 bases, and the junction held 8 bases outside the gene matches. CDR3 bases: TGTGCCAGCAGCTTAGCAGTTGCGGGAGGGTGGGACAATGAGCAGTTCTTC. Amino acid sequence: CASSLAVAGGWDNEQFF. Drawing the rest from reference TRBV7-6 and TRBJ2-1, the complete variable domain is GAGVSQSPRYKVTKRGQDVALRCDPISGHVSLYWYRQALGQGPEFLTYFNYEAQQDKSGLPNDRFSAERPEGSISTLTIQRTEQRDSAMYRCASSLAVAGGWDNEQFFGPGTRLTVL.

The genes are TRBV11-2 and TRBJ2-3; D unresolved. CDR1 and CDR2 from the germline V gene are SGHAT and FQNNGV. V was cut by 5 bases and J by 2 bases, with 11 bases left in between. The CDR3 loop spans 14 amino acids. The CDR3 reads CASSRIKDTDTQYF. The CDR3 DNA is TGTGCCAGCAGCAGAATCAAAGACACAGATACGCAGTATTTT. The entire variable domain, with the rest obtained from reference TRBV11-2 and TRBJ2-3, is as follows: EAGVAQSPRYKIIEKRQSVAFWCNPISGHATLYWYQQILGQGPKLLIQFQNNGVVDDSQLPKDRFSAERLKGVDSTLKIQPAKLEDSAVYLCASSRIKDTDTQYFGPGTRLTVL.

V and J are TRBV6-1 and TRBJ1-2, with 10 positions matching TRBD1. V lost 1 base and J lost 8; bases outside the gene matches: 10. The germline gives CDR1 MNHNS, CDR2 SASEGT. The CDR3 runs 16 residues. The CDR3 region is CASSEVHTRTGGGYTF. The CDR3 DNA reads TGTGCCAGCAGTGAAGTACATACCCGGACAGGGGGGGGCTACACCTTC.

The rearrangement links TRBV2 to TRBJ1-5; TRBD1 is a possible D gene (5 bases). The V end was cut by 1 base, the J end by 6 bases, with 22 bases between. CDR3 size: 18 residues. Germline CDR1 reads SNHLY; CDR2 reads FYNNEI. The DNA of the CDR3 is TGTGCCAGCAGTGAAGTGGGGAGACAGCTACACGGAGGTCAGCCCCAGCATTTT. This codes for CASSEVGRQLHGGQPQHF.

The chain has TRBV30 and TRBJ1-1; D might be TRBD1 (5 bases). The CDR3 contains 15 residues. V shed 3 bases and J shed 0 bases, with 14 bases lying between them. Germline CDR1 and CDR2: GTSNPN and SVGIG (reference sequence). Written as DNA, the CDR3 is TGTGCCTGGAGGTTGGGCAGGGTAATGAACACTGAAGCTTTCTTT. The encoded protein is CAWRLGRVMNTEAFF.

The genes are TRBV5-1 and TRBJ2-5; no firm D call. CDR3 length equals 13 residues. V was shortened by 0 bases and J by 2 bases, with 5 bases between the two germline ends. CDR1 and CDR2 from the germline V gene are SGHRS and YFSETQ. CDR3 sequence: CASSLGSQETQYF. CDR3 DNA: TGCGCCAGCAGCTTGGGCAGTCAAGAGACCCAGTACTTC. Complete variable domain (other parts from reference TRBV5-1 and TRBJ2-5): KAGVTQTPRYLIKTRGQQVTLSCSPISGHRSVSWYQQTPGQGLQFLFEYFSETQRNKGNFPGRFSGRQFSNSRSEMNVSTLELGDSALYLCASSLGSQETQYFGPGTRLLVL.